This T cell receptor beta chain was sequenced during a study of cytomegalovirus exposure and HLA in healthy donors. Study at large: Previous work identified 95 million to 120 million unique TCR beta sequences from around 170 million T cells. Across 300 to 400 genotyped donors, roughly 80% landed in the Caucasian-associated ancestry cluster. Whole-study findings and limits: There were approximately 150 TCR beta chains listed as cytomegalovirus-associated.

Use of 60 Vbeta and 13 Jbeta primers characterized the PCR. The assay was immunoSEQ multiplex PCR, and TCRdb's table has in-frame clones only and misses some. The table lists about 170,000 clones, 84% of them singletons. With regard to this clone: Its antigen remains unknown.

The clonotype comes from a girl between 10 and 17 years old in good health and CMV-seropositive. The source material was PBMCs.

This chain's CDR3 is CSVVPGSGNTIYF. In DNA, the CDR3 is TGCAGCGTTGTGCCTGGGAGCGGAAACACCATATATTTT. The chain links TRBV29-1 to TRBJ1-3, with D unresolved. V lost 4 bases, J lost 4 bases, and 11 bases lay in between. Germline-derived CDR1 and CDR2 are SQVTM and ANQGSEA. CDR3 length: 13 amino acids.